This TCR beta chain comes out of a study of beta chain features in type 1 diabetes. Expressed TCRB transcripts were sequenced after all isolated RNA was converted to cDNA. Clones were read by immunoSEQ multiplex PCR, and TCRdb kept only the in-frame ones, dropping some. Here the sample spans some 370,000 clones, about 10% being singletons. This clone has only a few counts. The antigen remains undetermined. Findings and caveats of the study: All four CD4+ subsets of Type 1 diabetes patients contained TCRB CDR3s that were moderately but significantly shorter.

Between the trimmed V and J ends, which lost 2 bases and 6 bases, there was a span of 11 bases. Germline CDR1 reads LNHDA; CDR2 reads SQIVND (reference sequence). This CDR3 has 13 residues. The chain couples TRBV19 to TRBJ2-7; D is ambiguous. The clonotype comes from a man aged 25-45 years with type 1 diabetes. Sequences were obtained from central memory CD4+ T cells from blood. DNA for the CDR3: TGTGCCAGTAGTATACGGGTCTCCCTCGAGCAGTACTTC. This encodes CASSIRVSLEQYF.